This T cell receptor (beta chain) was sequenced in a study of blood T cell repertoires in COVID-19. Method: immunoSEQ multiplex PCR; TCRdb's copy keeps in-frame clones and lacks some. The sample yields 39,000 or so clones, about nine tenths seen once. J was trimmed by 4 bases and V by 3 bases; bases with no gene match: 7. The CDR3 is made up of 15 amino acids. The V gene's germline CDR1 is MGHDK and CDR2 SYGVNS. This chain uses TRBV25-1 with TRBJ1-2; 8 bases are a match to TRBD1. The receptor's source is a man in his fifties with active COVID-19. Source material: peripheral blood. This chain's CDR3 is CASSDSRQGTYGYTF. Here the CDR3 DNA reads TGTGCCAGCAGTGACTCAAGACAGGGGACCTATGGCTACACCTTC.